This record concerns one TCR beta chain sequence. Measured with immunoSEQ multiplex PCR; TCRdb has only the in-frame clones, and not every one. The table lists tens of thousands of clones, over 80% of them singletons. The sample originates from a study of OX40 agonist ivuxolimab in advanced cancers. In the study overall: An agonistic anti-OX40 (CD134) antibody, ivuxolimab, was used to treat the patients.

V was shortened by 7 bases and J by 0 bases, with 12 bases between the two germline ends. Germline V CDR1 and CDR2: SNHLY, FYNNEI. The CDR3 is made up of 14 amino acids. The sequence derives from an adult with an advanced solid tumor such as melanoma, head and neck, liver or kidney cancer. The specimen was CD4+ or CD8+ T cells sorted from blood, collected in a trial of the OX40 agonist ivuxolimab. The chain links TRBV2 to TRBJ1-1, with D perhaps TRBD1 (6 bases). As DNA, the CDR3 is TGTGCCAGCAACCAGGGGAATCTGAACACTGAAGCTTTCTTT. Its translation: CASNQGNLNTEAFF.